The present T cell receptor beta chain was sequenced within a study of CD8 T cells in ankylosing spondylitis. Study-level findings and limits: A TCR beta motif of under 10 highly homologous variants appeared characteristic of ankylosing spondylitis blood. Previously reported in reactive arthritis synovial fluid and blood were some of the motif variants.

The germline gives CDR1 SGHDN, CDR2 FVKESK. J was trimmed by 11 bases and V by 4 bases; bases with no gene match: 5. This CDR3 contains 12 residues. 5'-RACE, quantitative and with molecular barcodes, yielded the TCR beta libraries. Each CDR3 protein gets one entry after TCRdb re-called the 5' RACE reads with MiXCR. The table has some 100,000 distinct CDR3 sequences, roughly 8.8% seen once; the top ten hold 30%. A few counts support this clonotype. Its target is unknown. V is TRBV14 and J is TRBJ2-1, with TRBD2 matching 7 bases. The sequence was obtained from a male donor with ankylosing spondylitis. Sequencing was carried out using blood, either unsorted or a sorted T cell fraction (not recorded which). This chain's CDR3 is CASSRPGLQQFF. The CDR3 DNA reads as TGTGCCAGCAGCCGGCCGGGACTACAGCAGTTCTTC.